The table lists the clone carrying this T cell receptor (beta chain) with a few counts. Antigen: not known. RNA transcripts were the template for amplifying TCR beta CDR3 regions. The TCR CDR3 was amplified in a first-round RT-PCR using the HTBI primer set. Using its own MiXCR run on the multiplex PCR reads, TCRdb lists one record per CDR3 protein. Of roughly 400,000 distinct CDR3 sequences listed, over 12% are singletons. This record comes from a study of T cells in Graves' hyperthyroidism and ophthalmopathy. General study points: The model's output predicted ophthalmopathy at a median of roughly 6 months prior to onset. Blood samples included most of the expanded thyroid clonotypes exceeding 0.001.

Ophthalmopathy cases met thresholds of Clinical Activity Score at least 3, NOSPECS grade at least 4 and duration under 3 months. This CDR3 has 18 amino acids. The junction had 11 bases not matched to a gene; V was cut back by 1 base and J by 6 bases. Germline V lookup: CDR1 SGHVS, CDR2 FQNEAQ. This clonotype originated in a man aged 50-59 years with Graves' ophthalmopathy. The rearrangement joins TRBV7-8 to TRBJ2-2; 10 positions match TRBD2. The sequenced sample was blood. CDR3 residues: CASSLVLGLAGVAGELFF. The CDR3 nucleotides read TGTGCCAGCAGCTTAGTACTTGGGCTAGCGGGAGTTGCCGGGGAGCTGTTTTTT. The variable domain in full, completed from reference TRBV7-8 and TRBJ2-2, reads GAGVSQSPRYKVAKRGQDVALRCDPISGHVSLFWYQQALGQGPEFLTYFQNEAQLDKSGLPSDRFFAERPEGSVSTLKIQRTQQEDSAVYLCASSLVLGLAGVAGELFFGEGSRLTVL.